The 23 T cell receptor beta chains given below trace back to one sample, sequenced in a study of a mutant IDH1 vaccine in newly diagnosed glioma. The protocol was immunoSEQ multiplex PCR, while the TCRdb copy is restricted to in-frame clones and leaves out a portion. The data show about 98,000 clones, around 90% seen once. Time point denoted: baseline, week 1 (first vaccination visit). The treatment was: pre-vaccination baseline after standard-of-care therapy. The sequencing used PBMCs, collected from a glioma patient treated with radiotherapy, temozolomide or both. All receptors come from a woman aged 45-65 years with glioma.

J is TRBJ1-2 and V is TRBV6-1; D might be TRBD1 (6 bases). The CDR3 is made up of 14 amino acids. Trimming pared 3 bases from V and 8 bases from J, leaving 16 bases between. Germline CDR1 is MNHNS and CDR2 is SASEGT. Here the CDR3 reads CASSEGGPLEGYTF. The CDR3 DNA follows: TGTGCCAGCAGTGAGGGGGGGCCTCTGGAGGGCTACACCTTC.

V is TRBV28 and J is TRBJ2-3; D is possibly TRBD2 (5 bases). The V gene lost 5 bases and the J gene lost 4 bases, with 7 bases spanning the gap. CDR1 and CDR2 from the germline V gene are MDHEN and SYDVKM. The CDR3 is 12 residues long. CDR3 sequence reads: CASSLLADTQYF. Here the CDR3 DNA reads TGTGCCAGCAGTCTACTAGCAGATACGCAGTATTTT.

The table lists this clone with a count of one. The chain recombines TRBV9 with TRBJ1-2; TRBD1 matches 9 bases. V was pared by 4 bases and J by 4 bases, with 8 bases of the junction left unmatched. This CDR3 region has 15 residues. Germline V CDR1 and CDR2: SGDLS, YYNGEE. CDR3 loop: CASSPLGTGTYGYTF. CDR3 bases: TGTGCCAGCAGCCCTCTCGGGACAGGGACCTATGGCTACACCTTC.

This chain connects TRBV5-6 to TRBJ1-1; 7 nucleotides line up with TRBD1. In germline, CDR1 is SGHDT, CDR2 YYEEEE. The junction had 6 bases not matched to a gene; V was cut back by 2 bases and J by 2 bases. The CDR3 covers 15 residues. For the CDR3, the DNA is TGTGCCAGCAGCTTCTTCGACAGGGCCAACACTGAAGCTTTCTTT. Its translation is CASSFFDRANTEAFF.

The V gene is TRBV28, the J gene TRBJ1-4; D gene uncertain. Germline-derived CDR1 and CDR2 are MDHEN and SYDVKM. This CDR3 has 16 residues. V lost 5 bases and J lost 3, with 16 bases in between. The CDR3 protein is CASSPPYRPSNEKLFF. The CDR3 DNA reads as TGTGCCAGCAGTCCCCCATACAGACCTTCTAATGAAAAACTGTTTTTT.

The chain is built from TRBV6-1 and TRBJ2-2; 8 bases are shared with TRBD1. The V gene end was trimmed by 6 bases and the J gene end by 7 bases; junction bases not matched to a gene: 4. The germline CDR1 and CDR2 sequences are MNHNS and SASEGT. The CDR3 totals 13 residues. For the CDR3, the DNA is TGTGCCAGCAGCGGGGACAGGATCGGGGAGCTGTTTTTT. Its translation: CASSGDRIGELFF.

The chain is built from TRBV5-1 and TRBJ2-3, with 11 bases that match TRBD2. CDR3 size: 16 residues. Germline values: CDR1 SGHRS, CDR2 YFSETQ. V lost 4 bases to trimming and J lost 1 base; unmatched junction nucleotides: 5. The CDR3 loop is CASSITSGSGTDTQYF. CDR3 coding DNA: TGCGCCAGCAGCATTACTAGCGGGAGTGGCACAGATACGCAGTATTTT.

The chain joins TRBV6-5 to TRBJ1-2; D not resolved. The V and J ends lost 2 bases and 6 bases respectively, with 19 bases between them. The germline V gene encodes CDR1 MNHEY and CDR2 SVGAGI. The CDR3 totals 16 residues. Written as DNA, the CDR3 is TGTGCCAGCAGTTACCTCTCCCGGGGAGTGGGAAATGGCTACACCTTC. Protein product: CASSYLSRGVGNGYTF.

This chain uses TRBV6-4 with TRBJ2-1, with D possibly TRBD2 on 5 matching bases. V lost 2 bases and J lost 8, with 16 bases in between. The CDR3 has 15 amino acids. Germline values: CDR1 MRHNA, CDR2 SNTAGT. CDR3: CASSDEGKALDEQFF. The CDR3 DNA is TGTGCCAGCAGTGACGAGGGTAAGGCGTTGGATGAGCAGTTCTTC.

The chain employs TRBV28 and TRBJ1-1, with TRBD1 matching 8 bases. Trimming took 4 bases from V and 3 from J; bases not matched to a gene: 4. The CDR3 loop spans 14 amino acids. Germline CDR1 MDHEN, CDR2 SYDVKM. This CDR3 reads CASSSADRDTEAFF. Here the CDR3 DNA reads TGTGCCAGCAGTTCCGCGGACAGGGACACTGAAGCTTTCTTT.

V usage is TRBV5-4 and J usage is TRBJ2-3; 9 bases map to TRBD2. The CDR3 contains 14 residues. Losses at the gene ends were 4 bases for V and 4 bases for J; bases not matched to a gene: 4. Germline CDR1 reads SGHNT; CDR2 reads YYREEE (reference sequence). The CDR3, as DNA: TGTGCCAGCAGCCCCACTAGCGGGCCAGATACGCAGTATTTT. It translates to CASSPTSGPDTQYF.

The V call is TRBV7-8, the J call TRBJ2-5; tentative D call: TRBD1 (5 bases). CDR3 length: 14 residues. Germline CDR1 SGHVS, CDR2 FQNEAQ. The V gene lost 3 bases and the J gene lost 5 bases, with 13 bases spanning the gap. The CDR3 loop is CASSFLGVGETQYF. Here the CDR3 DNA reads TGTGCCAGCAGCTTTTTAGGGGTCGGTGAGACCCAGTACTTC.

This chain uses TRBV11-2 with TRBJ2-2, with D uncertain. Between the trimmed V and J ends, which lost 0 bases and 1 base, there was a span of 9 bases. Germline lookup yields CDR1 SGHAT and CDR2 FQNNGV. CDR3 length equals 16 residues. The CDR3 spells CASSLEGGMNTGELFF. CDR3 DNA: TGTGCCAGCAGCTTAGAGGGTGGGATGAACACCGGGGAGCTGTTTTTT.

The J gene is TRBJ1-1, the V gene TRBV5-4, with a tentative D call TRBD1 (5 bases). The CDR3 length is 14 residues. CDR1 SGHNT and CDR2 YYREEE come from the germline V gene (reference sequence). Trimming shortened V by 3 bases and J by 4 bases, and 13 bases separated the two germline ends. CDR3 DNA: TGTGCCAGCAGCTGGGGGGGGGAAGGCACTGAAGCTTTCTTT. Translation gives CASSWGGEGTEAFF.

The chain is built from TRBV6-5 and TRBJ2-1; 11 nucleotides align to TRBD2. The junction had 6 bases not matched to a gene; V was cut back by 4 bases and J by 7 bases. Per germline, CDR1 MNHEY and CDR2 SVGAGI. The CDR3 has 15 amino acids. In DNA form, the CDR3 reads TGTGCCAGCAGTTCCACTAGCGGGAGAGGTAATGAGCAGTTCTTC. Protein: CASSSTSGRGNEQFF.

The genes are TRBV27 and TRBJ2-6, with D possibly TRBD2 on 5 matching bases. V lost 6 bases and J 2 bases, leaving 20 bases between the germline ends. CDR3 length: 18 residues. Per germline, CDR1 MNHEY and CDR2 SMNVEV (reference sequence). The DNA of the CDR3 is TGTGCCAGCAGAAGCAAGGAGGCAGTTCTAGCTGGGGCCAACGTCCTGACTTTC. Protein: CASRSKEAVLAGANVLTF.

The CDR3 spells CAIRPGDRVTDTQYF. As DNA, the CDR3 is TGTGCCATCAGACCCGGGGACAGGGTAACAGATACGCAGTATTTT. The V call is TRBV10-3, the J call TRBJ2-3; 9 bases are a match to TRBD1. The CDR3 consists of 15 residues. Germline V CDR1 and CDR2: ENHRY, SYGVKD. The V and J ends lost 6 bases and 3 bases, in that order; junction bases with no gene match: 7.

The chain employs TRBV10-3 and TRBJ2-1, with TRBD2 identical over 13 bases. This CDR3 is built from 15 residues. In germline, CDR1 is ENHRY, CDR2 SYGVKD. V lost 8 bases to trimming and J lost 7 bases; unmatched junction nucleotides: 8. DNA for the CDR3: TGTGCCATCGCTGGACTAGCGGGAGTCGGGAATGAGCAGTTCTTC. Amino acids: CAIAGLAGVGNEQFF.

V gene TRBV7-6 combines with J gene TRBJ2-7; 7 bases are a match to TRBD1. Germline V CDR1 and CDR2: SGHVS, FNYEAQ. J was trimmed by 4 bases and V by 3 bases; bases with no gene match: 6. This CDR3 has 14 residues. CDR3 protein: CASSLGQRTYEQYF. CDR3 nucleotide sequence: TGTGCCAGCAGCTTGGGACAGCGGACATACGAGCAGTACTTC.

The chain couples TRBV7-2 to TRBJ2-2; D not resolved. V was trimmed by 5 bases and J by 7 bases, leaving 8 bases between them. The germline V gene encodes CDR1 SGHTA and CDR2 FQGNSA. The CDR3 runs 12 residues. CDR3 coding DNA: TGTGCCAGCAGCAATTACGGCGGGGAGCTGTTTTTT. Encoded protein: CASSNYGGELFF.

The chain joins TRBV25-1 to TRBJ2-5, with D tentatively TRBD1 (5 bases). Germline assignment: CDR1 MGHDK and CDR2 SYGVNS. The V end was cut by 2 bases, the J end by 7 bases, with 17 bases between. The length of the CDR3 is 15 residues. DNA for the CDR3: TGTGCCAGCAGTGAAGCTGACAGACCCTCGGGGACCCAGTACTTC. It yields the protein CASSEADRPSGTQYF.

The chain links TRBV6-6 to TRBJ2-1, with D possibly TRBD1 on 5 matching bases. CDR1 MNHNY and CDR2 SVGAGI come from the germline V gene (reference sequence). V was trimmed by 2 bases and J by 6 bases, leaving 11 bases between them. The CDR3 is 14 amino acids. The CDR3 DNA sequence: TGTGCCAGCAGTTACCCGCAGGGTGGCAATGAGCAGTTCTTC. Encoded protein: CASSYPQGGNEQFF.

The CDR3 region has the DNA TGTGCCTCCCAACAGGGTTGGCTCATGAACACTGAAGCTTTCTTT. Its protein is CASQQGWLMNTEAFF. The chain recombines TRBV30 with TRBJ1-1; D may be TRBD1 (6 bases). V was pared by 7 bases and J by 0 bases, with 18 bases between. This CDR3 region has 15 residues. Germline V gene data show CDR1 as GTSNPN and CDR2 as SVGIG (reference sequence).